A selection of T cell receptor beta chains follows, all from one sample in a study of PD-L1 blockade in urothelial cancer. Libraries were prepared by immunoSEQ multiplex PCR; TCRdb keeps only in-frame clonotypes and omits some of them. The data show 80,000 to 95,000 clones, roughly 80% seen once. This specimen consisted of PBMCs, obtained around atezolizumab (anti-PD-L1) treatment. These receptors were collected from a man aged 70 or older with urothelial cancer. CDR3s include the opening cysteine and the closing phenylalanine or tryptophan. The D gene is left open where the match is weak. Part of the rows lack a size; the others show once, few, many or a class for expanded clones.

TRBJ1-2 | TRBV5-1 | NA | TRBD1 | CASSLEGRDRDLTF | TGCGCCAGCAGCTTGGAGGGGCGGGACAGGGATTTGACCTTC
TRBJ2-2 | TRBV5-1 | NA | NA | CASSPGTLNTGELFF | TGCGCCAGCAGCCCCGGGACACTTAACACCGGGGAGCTGTTTTTT
TRBJ1-5 | TRBV27 | NA | NA | CASSKTGPAQPQHF | TGTGCCAGCAGTAAAACAGGGCCGGCTCAGCCCCAGCATTTT
TRBJ2-2 | TRBV10-1 | NA | TRBD1 | CASSYGTATGELFF | TGCGCCAGCAGTTACGGGACAGCCACCGGGGAGCTGTTTTTT
TRBJ1-1 | TRBV7-2 | NA | NA | CASSGQSNTEAFF | TGTGCCAGCAGTGGACAGTCGAACACTGAAGCTTTCTTT
TRBJ2-3 | TRBV9 | NA | TRBD2 | CASSPGTSGADTQYF | TGTGCCAGCAGCCCAGGGACTAGCGGGGCAGATACGCAGTATTTT
TRBJ2-1 | TRBV2 | NA | TRBD2 | CASMKLAGGPDEQFF | TGTGCCAGCATGAAACTAGCGGGGGGGCCCGATGAGCAGTTCTTC
TRBJ2-1 | TRBV7-3 | NA | TRBD1 | CASSFDRGGFNEQFF | TGTGCCAGCAGCTTCGACAGGGGGGGGTTCAATGAGCAGTTCTTC
TRBJ2-5 | TRBV11-3 | few | NA | CASSNIGFRDLGETQYF | TGTGCCAGCAGCAATATCGGATTCCGGGATTTAGGGGAGACCCAGTACTTC
TRBJ1-2 | TRBV6-6 | NA | NA | CASSIQDTPRGGYTF | TGTGCCAGCAGCATCCAGGACACCCCCAGGGGTGGCTACACCTTC
TRBJ2-2 | TRBV10-3 | NA | TRBD2 | CAISSGTSGTGELFF | TGTGCCATCAGTTCCGGGACTAGCGGCACCGGGGAGCTGTTTTTT
TRBJ1-1 | TRBV11-3 | once | TRBD1 | CASSQSTGDTEAFF | TGTGCCAGCAGCCAATCCACAGGGGACACTGAAGCTTTCTTT
TRBJ2-5 | TRBV7-9 | NA | TRBD2 | CASSAGLAGEGETQYF | TGTGCCAGCAGCGCGGGACTAGCGGGAGAGGGGGAGACCCAGTACTTC
TRBJ2-7 | TRBV5-1 | NA | NA | CASSFGQDEQYF | TGCGCCAGCAGCTTCGGACAAGACGAGCAGTACTTC
TRBJ1-1 | TRBV19 | NA | NA | CASNLWGGHTEAFF | TGTGCCAGTAACCTATGGGGGGGACACACTGAAGCTTTCTTT
TRBJ1-2 | TRBV19 | few | NA | CASSIGAGEVYGYTF | TGTGCCAGTAGTATAGGGGCAGGGGAAGTCTATGGCTACACCTTC
TRBJ2-5 | TRBV6-1 | NA | NA | CASTEGETQYF | TGTGCCAGCACGGAGGGAGAGACCCAGTACTTC
TRBJ2-7 | TRBV5-8 | NA | NA | CASSPKGHSYEQYF | TGTGCCAGCAGCCCTAAGGGACACTCCTACGAGCAGTACTTC
TRBJ1-4 | TRBV5-5 | NA | TRBD1 | CASSSGQGGSEKLFF | TGTGCCAGCAGCTCTGGACAGGGAGGCAGTGAAAAACTGTTTTTT
TRBJ2-7 | TRBV9 | NA | TRBD2 | CASSPSGQGNRREQYF | TGTGCCAGCAGCCCTAGCGGGCAGGGAAATAGGCGCGAGCAGTACTTC
TRBJ2-1 | TRBV7-2 | NA | NA | CASSLDPGDHNEQFF | TGTGCCAGCAGCTTAGACCCGGGAGATCACAATGAGCAGTTCTTC
TRBJ2-1 | TRBV7-9 | NA | NA | CASSLGVGGYNEQFF | TGTGCCAGCAGCTTAGGGGTCGGAGGGTACAATGAGCAGTTCTTC
TRBJ2-1 | TRBV7-2 | NA | NA | CASSLDMAGSYNEQFF | TGTGCCAGCAGCTTAGATATGGCAGGGTCCTACAATGAGCAGTTCTTC
TRBJ2-3 | TRBV2 | NA | TRBD2 | CASSGGIGDTQYF | TGTGCCAGCAGCGGGGGGATCGGAGATACGCAGTATTTT
TRBJ2-2 | TRBV30 | NA | TRBD2 | CAGTMPLAGVRELFF | TGTGCCGGAACGATGCCACTAGCGGGAGTTCGGGAGCTGTTTTTT